This T cell receptor beta chain was recovered during a study of Graves' ophthalmopathy and Graves' hyperthyroidism. Certain patients were not enrolled. These were patients with other autoimmune diseases, uncontrolled infections, pregnancy or lactation. It was from around 10 ml of fresh peripheral blood that the PBMCs came. This clonotype was detected ten times or more. The antigen is unknown. Study-wide results and caveats: Both an approximately 71% sensitivity and an approximately 72% specificity characterized the model's predictions of ophthalmopathy progression.

The ends were cut back, 0 bases at V and 1 base at J, with 10 bases in the middle. CDR3 length: 15 amino acids. Germline values: CDR1 DFQATT, CDR2 SNEGSKA (reference sequence). Beta-chain TCR CDR3 regions were amplified from RNA transcripts. First-round RT-PCR employed HTBI primers, with a second-round multiplex PCR after it. Each CDR3 protein is one row after TCRdb ran MiXCR on the multiplex PCR reads. The sample has roughly 480,000 distinct CDR3 sequences; approximately 14% are singletons. The sequenced material came from blood. The source of this sequence is a young woman with Graves' ophthalmopathy. The gene calls are TRBV20-1 and TRBJ1-5; D unclear. Here the CDR3 DNA reads TGCAGTGCTAGAGATCCCATCGGCAGCAATCAGCCCCAGCATTTT. This codes for CSARDPIGSNQPQHF.